The 22 T cell receptor beta chains reported below all come from one sample, sequenced in a study of T cells in Graves' hyperthyroidism and ophthalmopathy. Using RNA transcripts as the source, TCR beta CDR3 regions were amplified. The HTBI set primed first-round TCR CDR3 RT-PCR. TCRdb used MiXCR to reprocess the multiplex PCR reads, holding one entry per CDR3 protein. The sample lists 490,000 or so distinct CDR3 sequences; 40% to 55% were seen once. The specimen was peripheral blood or thyroid tissue (not recorded which). Source of these receptors: an adult woman with Graves' disease, either hyperthyroidism or ophthalmopathy (not recorded which).

In its sample, this clonotype was seen once. The chain carries TRBV7-9 and TRBJ1-1; the match to TRBD1 covers 9 bases. J lost 1 base, V lost 5 bases, and 11 bases had no gene match. This CDR3 is 17 amino acids long. From germline, CDR1 is SEHNR and CDR2 FQNEAQ (reference sequence). Here the CDR3 DNA reads TGTGCCAGCAGCGGGGCCGGGACAGGGACTGAGAACACTGAAGCTTTCTTT. It encodes CASSGAGTGTENTEAFF.

The chain combines TRBV4-1 with TRBJ1-4, with D perhaps matching TRBD1 (5 bases). Trimming left V 4 bases short and J 0 bases short, with 12 bases between. The CDR3 sequence is 16 residues long. CDR1 and CDR2 from the germline V gene are MGHRA and YSYEKL. The CDR3 here is CASSRVQTATNEKLFF. The CDR3 coding sequence is TGCGCCAGCAGCCGAGTCCAGACAGCAACTAATGAAAAACTGTTTTTT.

The chain employs TRBV29-1 and TRBJ2-5; TRBD1 matches 7 bases. The germline gives CDR1 SQVTM, CDR2 ANQGSEA. V shed 7 bases, J shed 2 bases, and the junction held 4 bases outside the gene matches. This CDR3 has 12 amino acids. As DNA, the CDR3 is TGCAGCGCCTCACAGGGGCAAGAGACCCAGTACTTC. Protein product: CSASQGQETQYF.

The chain joins TRBV7-9 to TRBJ2-7, with D uncertain. The CDR3 runs 13 residues. Trimming stripped 0 bases from V and 6 bases from J, with 9 bases between. The germline CDR1 and CDR2 sequences are SEHNR and FQNEAQ (reference sequence). CDR3 nucleotides: TGTGCCAGCAGCTTAGCGGGCCAAACCGAGCAGTACTTC. This codes for CASSLAGQTEQYF. The full variable domain, completed using reference TRBV7-9 and TRBJ2-7, is DTGVSQNPRHKITKRGQNVTFRCDPISEHNRLYWYRQTLGQGPEFLTYFQNEAQLEKSRLLSDRFSAERPKGSFSTLEIQRTEQGDSAMYLCASSLAGQTEQYFGPGTRLTVT.

Note on this clonotype: One junction end does not reproduce the germline sequence, and a read error may be involved. The V gene is TRBV7-7, the J gene TRBJ2-5, with 9 bases that match TRBD1. From germline, CDR1 is SSHAT and CDR2 FNYEAQ (reference sequence). The CDR3 length is 14 residues. In nucleotides, the CDR3 is TGTGCTAGCAGCGTGGGACAGGGAGTGGAGACCCAGTACTTC. Residues: CASSVGQGVETQYF. Full variable domain (remainder filled in from reference TRBV7-7 and TRBJ2-5): GAGVSQSPRYKVTKRGQDVTLRCDPISSHATLYWYQQALGQGPEFLTYFNYEAQPDKSGLPSDRFSAERPEGSISTLTIQRTEQRDSAMYRCASSVGQGVETQYFGPGTRLLVL.

There are a few counts of this clonotype. The chain couples TRBV2 to TRBJ1-4; TRBD1 aligns across 9 bases. V was pared by 4 bases and J by 5 bases, with 2 bases of the junction left unmatched. The germline CDR1 and CDR2 sequences are SNHLY and FYNNEI. The CDR3 consists of 14 residues. The CDR3 DNA reads TGTGCCAGCAGTGTGGACAGGGGCAATGAAAAACTGTTTTTT. Protein: CASSVDRGNEKLFF.

The rearrangement links TRBV19 to TRBJ1-6; TRBD1 matches 8 bases. This CDR3 is built from 15 residues. Germline V lookup: CDR1 LNHDA, CDR2 SQIVND (reference sequence). V was pared by 9 bases and J by 7 bases, with 11 bases of the junction left unmatched. CDR3 in amino acids: CASSSDRGRNSPLHF. In DNA form, the CDR3 reads TGTGCCAGCAGCTCCGACAGGGGACGGAATTCACCCCTCCACTTT.

This clonotype was counted between two and nine times. The chain has TRBV28 and TRBJ1-2, with 7 bases identical to TRBD1. The length of the CDR3 is 14 residues. The trim removed 5 bases at V and 7 bases at J, leaving 10 bases unmatched. Germline V gives CDR1 MDHEN, CDR2 SYDVKM. The CDR3 sequence is CASSPGQVRPGYTF. CDR3 sequence (DNA): TGTGCCAGCAGTCCAGGACAGGTCCGACCTGGCTACACCTTC.

The gene calls are TRBV24-1 and TRBJ2-7; a possible D gene is TRBD2 (6 bases). Germline-derived CDR1 and CDR2 are KGHDR and SFDVKD. This CDR3 spans 15 amino acids. With 3 bases removed from V and 4 bases from J, the gap between germline ends came to 15 bases. For the CDR3, the DNA is TGTGCCACCAGTGATGGGGGGACGTGGCCTTACGAGCAGTACTTC. Amino acid sequence: CATSDGGTWPYEQYF.

This clonotype was counted ten times or more. V and J are TRBV20-1 and TRBJ1-2; D is uncertain. This CDR3 is built from 14 residues. Trimming took off 0 bases at V and 2 bases at J, with 10 bases between the two ends. CDR1 DFQATT and CDR2 SNEGSKA come from the germline V gene (reference sequence). DNA for the CDR3: TGCAGTGCTAGAGATATGGAAAAGAACTATGGCTACACCTTC. The encoded protein is CSARDMEKNYGYTF.

The chain employs TRBV28 and TRBJ1-2, with a possible D match to TRBD1 (5 bases). In germline, CDR1 is MDHEN, CDR2 SYDVKM. V lost 4 bases to trimming and J lost 6 bases, with 18 bases between them. This CDR3 is built from 15 residues. The CDR3 DNA is TGTGCCAGCAGTTCGACAGCGTCGGTCTATAATGGCTACACCTTC. Translation: CASSSTASVYNGYTF.

This clonotype showed up many times. The rearrangement uses TRBV14 and TRBJ1-1; TRBD1 is a possible D gene (6 bases). The CDR3 spans 17 residues. Germline CDR1 and CDR2: SGHDN and FVKESK. The V gene lost 4 bases and the J gene lost 5 bases, with 23 bases spanning the gap. CDR3 sequence: CASSPGQFTLWGTEAFF. CDR3 in DNA: TGTGCCAGCAGCCCGGGACAATTTACCCTCTGGGGGACTGAAGCTTTCTTT.

This sequence joins TRBV7-2 and TRBJ2-7; D not certain. The CDR3 totals 15 residues. Germline V gene sequence: CDR1 SGHTA, CDR2 FQGNSA. V dropped 5 bases and J dropped 3 bases, with 17 bases sitting between them. The CDR3 here is CASSLESVQDYEQYF. The CDR3 nucleotides are TGTGCCAGCAGCCTGGAATCAGTTCAGGACTACGAGCAGTACTTC.

The CDR3 protein is CATSTPTVNYGYTF. CDR3 in DNA: TGTGCCACCAGCACCCCGACAGTTAACTATGGCTACACCTTC. The J gene is TRBJ1-2, the V gene TRBV15, with a tentative D call TRBD1 (5 bases). Trimming took 4 bases from V and 1 from J, leaving 10 bases between them. The CDR3 is 14 residues long. Germline V CDR1 and CDR2: LNHNV, YYDKDF (reference sequence).

The chain employs TRBV7-8 and TRBJ1-4; possible D gene TRBD1, 5 bases. V was clipped by 5 bases and J by 8 bases, with 15 bases between them. The CDR3 spans 14 residues. From germline, CDR1 is SGHVS and CDR2 FQNEAQ. CDR3 sequence: CASSQGGWGEKLFF. The CDR3 DNA reads as TGTGCCAGCAGCCAAGGAGGGTGGGGGGAAAAACTGTTTTTT.

This clonotype was seen many times. J is TRBJ2-7 and V is TRBV11-2; tentatively, D is TRBD2 (6 bases). CDR3 size: 12 residues. V shed 6 bases and J shed 5 bases, with 11 bases lying between them. The germline V gene encodes CDR1 SGHAT and CDR2 FQNNGV. The DNA for the CDR3 is TGTGCCAGCAGGCGGGACGCCCACGAGCAGTACTTC. Its translation is CASRRDAHEQYF. Full variable domain (missing parts from reference TRBV11-2 and TRBJ2-7): EAGVAQSPRYKIIEKRQSVAFWCNPISGHATLYWYQQILGQGPKLLIQFQNNGVVDDSQLPKDRFSAERLKGVDSTLKIQPAKLEDSAVYLCASRRDAHEQYFGPGTRLTVT.

This clonotype was detected only once. The CDR3: CATKPGLGSSPLHF. The CDR3 DNA is TGTGCCACTAAACCAGGTCTAGGGTCTTCACCCCTCCACTTT. V is TRBV12-3 or TRBV12-4 and J is TRBJ1-6; D is uncertain. Trimming stripped 10 bases from V and 9 bases from J, with 19 bases between. CDR3 size: 14 residues.

The chain has TRBV7-6 and TRBJ2-7; 9 bases are a match to TRBD1. The CDR3 is made up of 13 amino acids. Germline-derived CDR1 and CDR2 are SGHVS and FNYEAQ. In nucleotides, the CDR3 is TGTGCAGTAGCCGGGACAGGGAACTACGAGCAGTACTTC. It codes for CAVAGTGNYEQYF.

This chain links TRBV7-2 with TRBJ2-6; TRBD2 matches at 7 bases. V trimming: 3 bases; J trimming: 0 bases; junction bases outside the gene matches: 2. Germline lookup yields CDR1 SGHTA and CDR2 FQGNSA. The length of the CDR3 is 16 residues. The CDR3 region is CASSLERDSGANVLTF. CDR3 DNA: TGTGCCAGCAGCTTGGAGCGGGACTCTGGGGCCAACGTCCTGACTTTC. The full variable domain, its missing parts supplied by reference TRBV7-2 and TRBJ2-6, is GAGVSQSPSNKVTEKGKDVELRCDPISGHTALYWYRQSLGQGLEFLIYFQGNSAPDKSGLPSDRFSAERTGGSVSTLTIQRTQQEDSAVYLCASSLERDSGANVLTFGAGSRLTVL.

The V and J genes are TRBV2 and TRBJ2-5; D is undetermined. CDR1 and CDR2 (germline): SNHLY, FYNNEI. CDR3 size: 12 residues. V lost 2 bases and J 4 bases, leaving 5 bases between the germline ends. CDR3 protein: CASSEPRETQYF. DNA of the CDR3: TGTGCCAGCAGTGAACCGAGAGAGACCCAGTACTTC.

Of note for this clonotype: An end of the junction differs from the germline gene, which may be a read error. This rearrangement joins TRBV10-1 to TRBJ1-5; maybe TRBD1 (5 bases). The CDR3 consists of 20 residues. The V gene's germline CDR1 is WNHNN and CDR2 SYGVQD (reference sequence). CDR3 loop: CASSESLVGVQVLGNRPQHF. CDR3 coding DNA: TGCGCCAGCAGTGAGTCTCTTGTGGGTGTACAGGTTCTCGGCAATCGGCCCCAGCATTTT.

Regarding this clonotype: This may be a read error, as it is one base from a much larger clone. J is TRBJ1-4 and V is TRBV5-1; maybe TRBD1 (6 bases). The CDR3 is 16 residues long. CDR1 is SGHRS, CDR2 YFSETQ, per germline. The CDR3 region has the DNA TGCGCCAGCAGCGTACAGGGCCTCCCTACTAATGAAAGACTGTTTTTT. It yields the protein CASSVQGLPTNERLFF.